The 31 T cell receptor beta chains below come from one sample, sequenced in a study of blood T cell repertoires in COVID-19 (dated by TCRdb to 2018 to 2021). Library preparation was by the immunoSEQ multiplex PCR assay. Here the immuneACCESS table is served through TCRdb, limited to in-frame sequences with V and J called. Missing clones are a known gap in these copies; in checked studies unresolved V genes cover under half, and the rest lacks a known reason. Recorded for this sample are about 64,000 clones; approximately 84% of them occurred a single time. Of the sample, more than 2.5% falls within the top ten clones. Sequenced: peripheral blood. The receptors derive from a man aged 50-60 years with active COVID-19.

The V and J genes are TRBV20-1 and TRBJ2-5, with D unresolved. Germline V gene sequence: CDR1 DFQATT, CDR2 SNEGSKA (reference sequence). Trimming removed 4 bases from V and 5 bases from J, with 8 bases in between. This CDR3 has 11 residues. The chain's CDR3 is CSATGRETQYF. The CDR3 bases are TGCAGTGCTACGGGTCGGGAGACCCAGTACTTC.

The chain employs TRBV27 and TRBJ2-4, with 9 positions matching TRBD1. The CDR3 runs 16 residues. The ends lost 6 bases at V and 0 bases at J; junction bases unmatched: 6. Germline V CDR1 and CDR2: MNHEY, SMNVEV (reference sequence). CDR3 sequence reads: CASRPQGALAKNIQYF. The DNA for the CDR3 is TGTGCCAGCAGACCACAGGGGGCGTTAGCCAAAAACATTCAGTACTTC.

This chain connects TRBV6-6 to TRBJ2-3; D is unclear. Trimming shortened V by 6 bases and J by 2 bases, and 18 bases separated the two germline ends. The CDR3 totals 16 residues. In germline, CDR1 is MNHNY, CDR2 SVGAGI (reference sequence). DNA for the CDR3: TGTGCCAGCAGAACTTATTCGGCTCGACACACAGATACGCAGTATTTT. Translation: CASRTYSARHTDTQYF.

The chain combines TRBV9 with TRBJ1-1; D gene unclear. Trimming cost V 0 bases and J 3 bases, with 9 bases left between them. The CDR3 covers 14 residues. CDR1 and CDR2 (germline): SGDLS, YYNGEE. In DNA, the CDR3 is TGTGCCAGCAGCGTAGAGCTAACCCACACTGAAGCTTTCTTT. This translates into CASSVELTHTEAFF.

The chain is built from TRBV28 and TRBJ2-7; D not certain. Germline-derived CDR1 and CDR2 are MDHEN and SYDVKM. V was trimmed by 4 bases and J by 2 bases, leaving 6 bases between them. The CDR3 loop spans 12 amino acids. The CDR3 sequence: CASSSGAYEQYF. For the CDR3, the DNA is TGTGCCAGCAGTTCAGGTGCCTACGAGCAGTACTTC.

Only a few counts were recorded for this clone. The chain recombines TRBV5-1 with TRBJ2-5; 13 bases align to TRBD2. Germline V gene sequence: CDR1 SGHRS, CDR2 YFSETQ. This CDR3 has 15 residues. V dropped 6 bases and J dropped 0; count of bases not matched to a gene: 2. CDR3 residues: CASTGTSGDQETQYF. The CDR3 nucleotides are TGCGCCAGCACCGGGACTAGCGGGGACCAAGAGACCCAGTACTTC. The variable domain in full, with the rest retrieved from reference TRBV5-1 and TRBJ2-5, is KAGVTQTPRYLIKTRGQQVTLSCSPISGHRSVSWYQQTPGQGLQFLFEYFSETQRNKGNFPGRFSGRQFSNSRSEMNVSTLELGDSALYLCASTGTSGDQETQYFGPGTRLLVL.

CDR3 nucleotide sequence: TGTGCCAGCAGCCCTGAATTGACCGGGACAGGGGACAATCAGCCCCAGCATTTT. Translating it yields CASSPELTGTGDNQPQHF. V usage is TRBV3-1 (or the pseudogene TRBV3-2) and J usage is TRBJ1-5, with 10 bases matching TRBD1. The CDR3 covers 18 residues. Losses at the gene ends were 4 bases for V and 3 bases for J; bases not matched to a gene: 12. Germline V CDR1 and CDR2: LGHDT, YNNKEL (reference sequence).

This sequence joins TRBV14 and TRBJ1-2, with D uncertain. The CDR3 is made up of 12 amino acids. Trimming stripped 4 bases from V and 2 bases from J, with 5 bases between. The germline V gene has CDR1 SGHDN and CDR2 FVKESK. CDR3 sequence: CASSPQNYGYTF. The CDR3 DNA is TGTGCCAGCAGCCCCCAGAACTATGGCTACACCTTC.

The V call is TRBV3-1 (or the pseudogene TRBV3-2), the J call TRBJ2-2, with 10 positions matching TRBD1. The CDR3 covers 19 residues. Germline values: CDR1 LGHDT, CDR2 YNNKEL (reference sequence). Trimming cost V 4 bases and J 0 bases; bases outside gene matches: 11. In DNA form, the CDR3 reads TGTGCCAGCAGCCCCGTGGGGACAGGGGTATATCCGAACACCGGGGAGCTGTTTTTT. Translation: CASSPVGTGVYPNTGELFF.

The rearrangement uses TRBV6-6 and TRBJ2-3, with TRBD2 matching 8 bases. Trimming cost V 4 bases and J 8 bases; bases outside gene matches: 8. Germline values: CDR1 MNHNY, CDR2 SVGAGI (reference sequence). CDR3 length: 14 residues. The CDR3 DNA sequence: TGTGCCAGCAGTTTAGCGGGGAGCTTTGGTACGCAGTATTTT. Its protein is CASSLAGSFGTQYF.

Written as DNA, the CDR3 is TGTGCCAGCAGCTTAGCGAAGGCTAGCGGGGGGTGGAATGAGCAGTTCTTC. It encodes CASSLAKASGGWNEQFF. The J gene is TRBJ2-1, the V gene TRBV7-9; 11 nucleotides agree with TRBD2. Germline CDR1 reads SEHNR; CDR2 reads FQNEAQ (reference sequence). The CDR3 is 17 amino acids. V gave up 0 bases and J gave up 7 bases; unmatched junction bases: 8. The full variable domain, completed using reference TRBV7-9 and TRBJ2-1, is DTGVSQNPRHKITKRGQNVTFRCDPISEHNRLYWYRQTLGQGPEFLTYFQNEAQLEKSRLLSDRFSAERPKGSFSTLEIQRTEQGDSAMYLCASSLAKASGGWNEQFFGPGTRLTVL.

The chain combines TRBV11-2 with TRBJ2-7; no clear D gene. CDR3 length: 13 amino acids. Germline values: CDR1 SGHAT, CDR2 FQNNGV. Trimming shortened V by 6 bases and J by 2 bases, and 11 bases separated the two germline ends. The CDR3 loop reads CASRLGVPYEQYF. The CDR3 DNA reads TGTGCCAGCAGGTTGGGCGTCCCCTACGAGCAGTACTTC.

This sequence joins TRBV29-1 and TRBJ2-1; 7 bases agree with TRBD1. The CDR3 has 14 amino acids. The germline CDR1 and CDR2 sequences are SQVTM and ANQGSEA. The trim removed 6 bases at V and 8 bases at J, leaving 13 bases unmatched. CDR3 nucleotide sequence: TGCAGCGTCGTAGACAGGGCCATTGGGGATGAGCAGTTCTTC. It yields the protein CSVVDRAIGDEQFF.

The chain carries TRBV24-1 and TRBJ2-1; TRBD2 matches 9 bases. V lost 4 bases, J lost 6 bases, and 15 bases stayed unmatched. The length of the CDR3 is 18 residues. Germline CDR1 KGHDR, CDR2 SFDVKD. CDR3 DNA: TGTGCCACCAGTGACCCTGCAGAAGGCGGGAGGGCCGGCAATGAGCAGTTCTTC. This codes for CATSDPAEGGRAGNEQFF.

In this sample, this clone turned up a few times. J is TRBJ1-2 and V is TRBV19; D gene ambiguous. The CDR3 has 11 amino acids. Germline CDR1 is LNHDA and CDR2 is SQIVND (reference sequence). V was pared by 3 bases and J by 6 bases, with 5 bases between. CDR3 in DNA: TGTGCCAGTAGTATGGCAGATGGCTACACCTTC. Encoded protein: CASSMADGYTF.

Only a few counts were recorded for this clone. The V gene is TRBV4-1, the J gene TRBJ1-2; 8 bases agree with TRBD1. J was trimmed by 8 bases and V by 5 bases; bases with no gene match: 4. Germline values: CDR1 MGHRA, CDR2 YSYEKL. The CDR3 covers 12 residues. CDR3 loop: CASSFGQGGYTF. Here the CDR3 DNA reads TGCGCCAGCAGCTTCGGACAGGGAGGCTACACCTTC.

The rearrangement uses TRBV3-1 (or the pseudogene TRBV3-2) and TRBJ2-1; TRBD2 matches 9 bases. This CDR3 has 16 residues. V lost 1 base and J lost 5; bases outside the gene matches: 6. Per the germline V gene, CDR1 is LGHDT and CDR2 is YNNKEL (reference sequence). CDR3 bases: TGTGCCAGCAGCCAAGGAGGCGGGGGGGCCCACAATGAGCAGTTCTTC. Protein sequence: CASSQGGGGAHNEQFF.

The CDR3 spells CASSQDAPGISNQPQHF. In nucleotides, the CDR3 is TGTGCCAGCAGCCAAGATGCACCAGGCATTAGCAATCAGCCCCAGCATTTT. V and J are TRBV3-1 (or the pseudogene TRBV3-2) and TRBJ1-5; unclear D gene. Trimming stripped 0 bases from V and 0 bases from J, with 12 bases between. The germline CDR1 and CDR2 sequences are LGHDT and YNNKEL (reference sequence). The CDR3 is 17 residues long.

The chain carries TRBV6-1 and TRBJ2-3, with TRBD1 matching 8 bases. This CDR3 has 17 residues. V dropped 4 bases and J dropped 1; count of bases not matched to a gene: 10. CDR1 is MNHNS, CDR2 SASEGT, per germline. CDR3 sequence: CASSVQAWGQGTDTQYF. The CDR3 nucleotides are TGTGCCAGCAGTGTACAAGCTTGGGGACAGGGCACAGATACGCAGTATTTT.

V is TRBV5-1 and J is TRBJ2-3; 9 bases are a match to TRBD2. There are 15 residues in the CDR3. The V and J ends lost 1 base and 4 bases, in that order; junction bases with no gene match: 4. Germline V gene lookup returns CDR1 SGHRS and CDR2 YFSETQ. CDR3 DNA sequence: TGCGCCAGCAGCTTGAAGATAGCGGGAGCAGATACGCAGTATTTT. Translated: CASSLKIAGADTQYF.

The chain employs TRBV12-3 or TRBV12-4 and TRBJ1-2, with a weak D call TRBD1 (5 bases). Trimming pared 5 bases from V and 8 bases from J, leaving 15 bases between. The CDR3 loop spans 13 amino acids. DNA of the CDR3: TGTGCCAGCAGTCCGACGGAGGGGAACGGCTACACCTTC. Translating gives CASSPTEGNGYTF.

The gene calls are TRBV10-3 and TRBJ1-2; 8 nucleotides match TRBD1. Germline lookup yields CDR1 ENHRY and CDR2 SYGVKD. This CDR3 comprises 11 residues. With V trimmed by 7 bases and J by 7 bases, 2 bases remained unmatched. The CDR3: CAITGGGGYTF. In DNA, the CDR3 is TGTGCCATCACAGGGGGCGGTGGCTACACCTTC.

V gene TRBV5-1 combines with J gene TRBJ1-1, with D uncertain. The CDR3 is 13 amino acids. Trimming stripped 1 base from V and 0 bases from J, with 4 bases between. Germline CDR1 and CDR2: SGHRS and YFSETQ. The CDR3 DNA is TGCGCCAGCAGCTTGTCAGTGAACACTGAAGCTTTCTTT. Residues: CASSLSVNTEAFF.

The V gene is TRBV5-4, the J gene TRBJ1-1, with D possibly TRBD1 on 5 matching bases. Trimming took 4 bases from V and 1 from J, leaving 8 bases between them. The CDR3 is made up of 13 amino acids. From germline, CDR1 is SGHNT and CDR2 YYREEE (reference sequence). This CDR3 reads CASSVGGNTEAFF. The CDR3 nucleotides read TGTGCCAGCAGCGTCGGGGGGAACACTGAAGCTTTCTTT.

V and J are TRBV2 and TRBJ1-5; D may be TRBD1 (6 bases). The germline V gene has CDR1 SNHLY and CDR2 FYNNEI. Trimming removed 8 bases at V and 1 base at J, with 15 bases between. The CDR3 has 15 residues. The CDR3 nucleotides read TGTGCCAGCCAACGGGGGGCGGGAAGCAATCAGCCCCAGCATTTT. This sequence encodes CASQRGAGSNQPQHF.

The chain couples TRBV25-1 to TRBJ2-1; a weak D match, TRBD2 (5 bases). The CDR3 is 16 residues long. Germline lookup yields CDR1 MGHDK and CDR2 SYGVNS. The V gene lost 7 bases and the J gene lost 6 bases, with 22 bases spanning the gap. This CDR3 is CASIAPGVRGSNEQFF. DNA of the CDR3: TGTGCCAGCATCGCTCCTGGGGTCCGAGGGTCCAATGAGCAGTTCTTC.

The V call is TRBV5-1, the J call TRBJ2-3; the match to TRBD2 covers 7 bases. V lost 0 bases, J lost 2 bases, and 9 bases stayed unmatched. This CDR3 has 17 residues. Germline V gene data show CDR1 as SGHRS and CDR2 as YFSETQ. The CDR3 sequence is CASSLAGSGVFTDTQYF. CDR3 DNA sequence: TGCGCCAGCAGCTTGGCCGGGAGCGGGGTCTTCACAGATACGCAGTATTTT.

This clone occurred a few times. This rearrangement joins TRBV20-1 to TRBJ2-1, with a weak D call TRBD1 (6 bases). This CDR3 spans 14 amino acids. The germline V and J ends were trimmed by 6 bases and 3 bases, with 15 bases remaining between them. Germline V lookup: CDR1 DFQATT, CDR2 SNEGSKA (reference sequence). The CDR3 region is CSASQGSNYNEQFF. In nucleotides, the CDR3 is TGCAGTGCCAGTCAGGGGTCAAACTACAATGAGCAGTTCTTC.

Turning to this clone: The junction differs from germline at one of its ends, possibly a read error. The chain is built from TRBV6-5 and TRBJ1-2; 10 nucleotides agree with TRBD1. The CDR3 is 15 amino acids. Germline CDR1 reads MNHEY; CDR2 reads SVGAGI. Here the CDR3 DNA reads TGTGCCAGCAGTGACTCCGGGACAGGGGTAGATGGCTACACCTTC. Amino acid sequence: CASSDSGTGVDGYTF.

This clone was found a few times. The chain joins TRBV6-5 to TRBJ1-1; D is unclear. The CDR3 loop spans 11 amino acids. CDR1 MNHEY and CDR2 SVGAGI come from the germline V gene. The V and J ends lost 9 bases and 3 bases respectively, with 8 bases between them. The CDR3: CARPRYTEAFF. CDR3 in DNA: TGTGCCAGACCCCGGTACACTGAAGCTTTCTTT.

The chain links TRBV7-6 to TRBJ2-3; 9 positions match TRBD1. The CDR3 has 15 residues. The trim removed 5 bases at V and 2 bases at J, leaving 5 bases unmatched. From germline, CDR1 is SGHVS and CDR2 FNYEAQ. This chain's CDR3 is CASSRWTGDTDTQYF. The CDR3 DNA reads TGTGCCAGCAGCCGCTGGACAGGGGACACAGATACGCAGTATTTT.